Listed below are T cell receptor beta chains from one sample, sequenced in a study of T cell responses to AZD1222 COVID-19 vaccine. TCRdb's table, derived via immunoSEQ multiplex PCR, lists solely in-frame clones and lacks some. The table includes 95,000 to 100,000 clones, 86% detected once. The sample in question was peripheral blood, obtained on day 0 of AZD1222 vaccination. The receptors shown here come from an adult in good health. Each CDR3 is given with its conserved first and last residue. D genes are given only for firm matches. Not every row has a clone size; where given, it reads once, few, many or a size class.

>once|TRBV19|TRBJ1-2|TRBD1
CASSPQDRSYGYTF
TGTGCCAGTAGTCCCCAGGACAGGTCCTATGGCTACACCTTC
>NA|TRBV5-8|TRBJ1-4|TRBD1
CASRDRQGANEKLFF
TGTGCCAGCAGAGACAGACAGGGTGCTAATGAAAAACTGTTTTTT
>NA|TRBV6-2/TRBV6-3|TRBJ2-7|NA
CASSMGPVTPYEQYF
TGTGCCAGCAGTATGGGACCCGTTACGCCCTACGAGCAGTACTTC
>NA|TRBV28|TRBJ2-5|NA
CASWRGRETQYF
TGTGCCAGCTGGAGGGGGAGGGAGACCCAGTACTTC
>few|TRBV7-2|TRBJ1-6|NA
CASSLVRASNSPLHF
TGTGCCAGCAGCTTAGTTCGGGCTTCGAATTCACCCCTCCACTTT
>NA|TRBV6-2/TRBV6-3|TRBJ2-2|NA
CASSYSSGNTGELFF
TGTGCCAGCAGTTACTCCTCGGGAAACACCGGGGAGCTGTTTTTT
>NA|TRBV14|TRBJ1-1|NA
CASSQYTEAFF
TGTGCCAGCAGCCAGTACACTGAAGCTTTCTTT
>NA|TRBV30|TRBJ1-3|TRBD1
CAWSVPDRTSGNTIYF
TGTGCCTGGAGTGTCCCGGACAGGACCTCTGGAAACACCATATATTTT
>NA|TRBV7-2|TRBJ1-1|NA
CASSLGRETEAFF
TGTGCCAGCAGCTTGGGCAGGGAGACTGAAGCTTTCTTT
>NA|TRBV18|TRBJ1-1|NA
CASSPRGTQNTEAFF
TGTGCCAGCTCACCCCGGGGCACCCAGAACACTGAAGCTTTCTTT
>NA|TRBV11-2|TRBJ2-7|NA
CASSLGSGDYEQYF
TGTGCCAGCAGCTTAGGTAGCGGAGACTACGAGCAGTACTTC
>NA|TRBV18|TRBJ1-2|NA
CASSPTQAEYGYTF
TGTGCCAGCTCACCAACACAGGCCGAATATGGCTACACCTTC
>NA|TRBV28|TRBJ2-7|NA
CASTPHNSDFSYEQYF
TGTGCCAGCACCCCGCATAATTCGGATTTTTCCTACGAGCAGTACTTC
>NA|TRBV28|TRBJ2-5|TRBD2
CASRSVLAEPYQETQYF
TGTGCCAGCAGATCCGTGCTAGCGGAACCGTACCAAGAGACCCAGTACTTC
>NA|TRBV3-1/TRBV3-2|TRBJ2-1|TRBD1
CASSPRDRRAEQFF
TGTGCCAGCAGCCCCAGGGACAGGAGGGCTGAGCAGTTCTTC
>NA|TRBV10-3|TRBJ1-1|NA
CAISGPGQGNTEAFF
TGTGCCATCAGTGGTCCGGGACAAGGGAACACTGAAGCTTTCTTT
>NA|TRBV30|TRBJ2-7|TRBD2
CAWSRGGEQYF
TGTGCCTGGAGCCGGGGGGGGGAGCAGTACTTC
>NA|TRBV7-2|TRBJ2-5|NA
CASSLAAPRWETQYF
TGTGCCAGCAGCTTAGCCGCCCCGAGGTGGGAGACCCAGTACTTC
>NA|TRBV30|TRBJ1-6|NA
CAWSGVLSYNSPLHF
TGTGCCTGGAGTGGGGTTCTCTCCTATAATTCACCCCTCCACTTT
>NA|TRBV6-1|TRBJ1-2|NA
CASSELGTEASYGYTF
TGTGCCAGCAGTGAGTTGGGAACCGAGGCTAGCTATGGCTACACCTTC
>once|TRBV28|TRBJ2-7|TRBD2
CAHGGRGYEQYF
TGTGCCCATGGCGGGAGGGGCTACGAGCAGTACTTC
>NA|TRBV7-2|TRBJ2-7|NA
CASSLSQYEQYF
TGTGCCAGCAGCTTATCCCAATACGAGCAGTACTTC
>NA|TRBV11-3|TRBJ1-1|TRBD1
CASSPGPGTGNTEAFF
TGTGCCAGCAGCCCCGGTCCCGGGACAGGGAACACTGAAGCTTTCTTT
>NA|TRBV19|TRBJ2-5|NA
CASRQGSETQYF
TGTGCCAGTAGACAGGGTAGCGAGACCCAGTACTTC
>NA|TRBV2|TRBJ2-5|NA
CASSGTSGVETQYF
TGTGCCAGCAGTGGAACCTCGGGAGTAGAGACCCAGTACTTC
>NA|TRBV7-2|TRBJ2-7|NA
CATRREVEQYF
TGTGCCACCAGAAGAGAGGTCGAGCAGTACTTC
>NA|TRBV5-8|TRBJ1-1|NA
CASSFTGPTEAFF
TGTGCCAGCAGCTTTACCGGGCCCACTGAAGCTTTCTTT
>once|TRBV7-2|TRBJ2-2|TRBD1
CASSPQGAQSTGELFF
TGTGCCAGCAGCCCTCAGGGGGCGCAGTCCACCGGGGAGCTGTTTTTT
>NA|TRBV6-1|TRBJ1-4|TRBD1
CASSGWGGGKDEKLFF
TGTGCCAGCAGTGGCTGGGGAGGGGGCAAAGATGAAAAACTGTTTTTT